The present entry profiles one TCR beta chain with its context. Its antigen is currently unknown. Sequenced by immunoSEQ multiplex PCR; TCRdb stores in-frame clones only, minus some. Of more than 95,000 clones listed, roughly four fifths are singletons. The data stem from a study of glioma-infiltrating T cells after dendritic cell vaccination. Whole-study results and caveats: No direct clonality-survival link was found; a diverse polyclonal response may matter. Longer survival after dendritic cell vaccination followed higher pretreatment TIL content.

The input for sequencing was blood, taken before dendritic cell vaccination. This clonotype originated in a human donor with glioblastoma.

This chain's CDR3 is CASSESRDFYNEQFF. CDR3 in DNA: TGTGCCAGCAGTGAATCCCGGGACTTCTACAATGAGCAGTTCTTC. This chain connects TRBV6-1 to TRBJ2-1, with a weak D call TRBD2 (6 bases). The CDR3 loop spans 15 amino acids. Deletions cut 2 bases from V and 3 bases from J, with 11 bases between. Looked up from germline, CDR1 is MNHNS and CDR2 is SASEGT.